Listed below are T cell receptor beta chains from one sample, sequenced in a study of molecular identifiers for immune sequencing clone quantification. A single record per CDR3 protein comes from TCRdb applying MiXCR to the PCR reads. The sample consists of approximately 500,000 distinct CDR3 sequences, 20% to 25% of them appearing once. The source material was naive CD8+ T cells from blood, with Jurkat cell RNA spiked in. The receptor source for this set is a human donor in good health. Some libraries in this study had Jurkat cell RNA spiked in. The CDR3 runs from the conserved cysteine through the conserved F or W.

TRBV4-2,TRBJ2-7,CASSQEWASGTYEQYF
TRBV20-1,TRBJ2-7,CSARDSKTYEQYF
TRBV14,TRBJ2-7,CASSQGTPGQGTYEQYF
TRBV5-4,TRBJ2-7,CASSGAGTSGMYEQYF
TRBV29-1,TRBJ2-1,CSVEVSLDYNEQFF
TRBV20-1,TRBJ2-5,CSAPPIGTSGHVVETQYF
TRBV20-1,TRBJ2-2,CSANTPGTSNTGELFF
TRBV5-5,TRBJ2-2,CASSLASSGGMNTGELFF
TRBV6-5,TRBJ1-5,CASSYDGQGGQPQHF
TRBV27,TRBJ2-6,CASSLAVVIGESGANVLTF
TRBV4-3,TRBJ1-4,CASSQDGDGNEKLFF
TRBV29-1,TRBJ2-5,CSVVEGIGETQYF
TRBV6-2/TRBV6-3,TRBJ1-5,CASSNPGQGAVWSNRPQHF
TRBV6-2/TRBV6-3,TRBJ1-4,CASSYSTSDRVDEKLFF